The sequence of this T cell receptor (beta chain) was determined in a study of T cell responses to AZD1222 COVID-19 vaccine. The junction had 8 bases not matched to a gene; V was cut back by 6 bases and J by 3 bases. The CDR3 is made up of 15 amino acids. Germline lookup yields CDR1 MDHEN and CDR2 SYDVKM. Using immunoSEQ multiplex PCR, the repertoire was profiled, and TCRdb retains in-frame clones only, with some absent. Of approximately 76,000 clones listed, around nine tenths were seen once; the top ten hold 3.5% to 5%. V gene TRBV28 combines with J gene TRBJ2-7; 10 bases fit TRBD1. The sample in question was peripheral blood, obtained on day 0 of MenACWY control vaccination. This clonotype was sampled from an adult in good health. Here the CDR3 reads CASRQRQGALYEQYF. As DNA, the CDR3 is TGTGCCAGCAGGCAAAGACAGGGGGCGCTCTACGAGCAGTACTTC.